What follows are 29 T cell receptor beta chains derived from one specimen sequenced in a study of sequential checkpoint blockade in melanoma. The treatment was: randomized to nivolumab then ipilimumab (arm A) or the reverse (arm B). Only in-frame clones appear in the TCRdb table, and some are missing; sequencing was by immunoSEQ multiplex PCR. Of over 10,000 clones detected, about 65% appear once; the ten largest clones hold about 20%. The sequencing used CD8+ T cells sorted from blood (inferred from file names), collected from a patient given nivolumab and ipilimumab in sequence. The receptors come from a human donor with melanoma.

CDR3 sequence (DNA): TGTGCCAGCAGCTTAGGAGACAGGGGGCATGGCTACACCTTC. It encodes CASSLGDRGHGYTF. V and J are TRBV11-3 and TRBJ1-2, with 10 bases identical to TRBD1. Germline trimming cut 1 base from V and 6 bases from J; bases unmatched to any gene: 2. CDR3 length equals 14 residues. Germline-derived CDR1 and CDR2 are SGHNT and YENEEA.

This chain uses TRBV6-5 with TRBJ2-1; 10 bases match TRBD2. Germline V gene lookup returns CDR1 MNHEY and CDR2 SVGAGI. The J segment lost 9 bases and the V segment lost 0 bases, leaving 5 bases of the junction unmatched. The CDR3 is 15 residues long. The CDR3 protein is CASSYSSSGSIEQFF. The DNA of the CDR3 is TGTGCCAGCAGTTACTCGTCTAGCGGGAGCATTGAGCAGTTCTTC.

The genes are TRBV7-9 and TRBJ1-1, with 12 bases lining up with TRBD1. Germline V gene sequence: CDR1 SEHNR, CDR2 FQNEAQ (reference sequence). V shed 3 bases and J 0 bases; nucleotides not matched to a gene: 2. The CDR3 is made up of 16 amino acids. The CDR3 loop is CASSFGTGGLNTEAFF. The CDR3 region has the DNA TGTGCCAGCAGCTTCGGGACAGGGGGCTTGAACACTGAAGCTTTCTTT.

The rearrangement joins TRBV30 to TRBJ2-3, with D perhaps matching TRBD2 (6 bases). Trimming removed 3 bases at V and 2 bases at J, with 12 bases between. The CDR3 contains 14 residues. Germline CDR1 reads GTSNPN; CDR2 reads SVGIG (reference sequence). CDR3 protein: CAWSGDSHTDTQYF. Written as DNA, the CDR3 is TGTGCCTGGAGCGGGGACTCCCACACAGATACGCAGTATTTT.

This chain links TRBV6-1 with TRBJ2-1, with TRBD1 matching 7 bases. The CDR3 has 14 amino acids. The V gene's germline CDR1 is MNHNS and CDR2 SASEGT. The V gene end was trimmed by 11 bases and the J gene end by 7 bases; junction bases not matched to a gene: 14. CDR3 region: CAGAGTVNLNEQFF. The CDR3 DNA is TGTGCCGGGGCCGGGACAGTAAACCTTAATGAGCAGTTCTTC.

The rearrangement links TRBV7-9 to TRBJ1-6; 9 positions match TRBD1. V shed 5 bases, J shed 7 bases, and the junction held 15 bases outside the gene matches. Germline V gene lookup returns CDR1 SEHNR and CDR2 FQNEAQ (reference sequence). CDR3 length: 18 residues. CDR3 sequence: CASSTTRGDREGNSPLHF. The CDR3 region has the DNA TGTGCCAGCAGCACCACCCGGGGGGACAGGGAAGGGAATTCACCCCTCCACTTT.

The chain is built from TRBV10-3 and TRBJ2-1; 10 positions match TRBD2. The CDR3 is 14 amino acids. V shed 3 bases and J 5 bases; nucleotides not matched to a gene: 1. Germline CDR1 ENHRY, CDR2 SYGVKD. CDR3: CAISEAGGHNEQFF. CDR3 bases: TGTGCCATCAGTGAAGCGGGAGGGCACAATGAGCAGTTCTTC.

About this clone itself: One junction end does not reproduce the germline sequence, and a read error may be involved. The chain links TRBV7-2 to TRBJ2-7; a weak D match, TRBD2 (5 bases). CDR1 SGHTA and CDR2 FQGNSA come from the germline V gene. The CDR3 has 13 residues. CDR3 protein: CASSQAEAYEQYF. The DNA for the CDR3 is TGCGCCAGCAGCCAGGCGGAGGCCTACGAGCAGTACTTC.

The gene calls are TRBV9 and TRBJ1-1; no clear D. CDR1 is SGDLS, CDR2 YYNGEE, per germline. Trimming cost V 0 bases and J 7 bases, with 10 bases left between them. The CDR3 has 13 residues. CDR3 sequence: CASSVGTQLEAFF. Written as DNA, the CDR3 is TGTGCCAGCAGCGTAGGTACACAGCTTGAAGCTTTCTTT.

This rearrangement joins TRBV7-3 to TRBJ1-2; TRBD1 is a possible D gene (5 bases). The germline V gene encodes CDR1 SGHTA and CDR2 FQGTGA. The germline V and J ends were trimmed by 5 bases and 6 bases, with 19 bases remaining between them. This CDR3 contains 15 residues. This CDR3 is CASSPNGGGGHGYTF. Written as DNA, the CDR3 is TGTGCCAGCAGCCCCAATGGGGGGGGAGGACATGGCTACACCTTC.

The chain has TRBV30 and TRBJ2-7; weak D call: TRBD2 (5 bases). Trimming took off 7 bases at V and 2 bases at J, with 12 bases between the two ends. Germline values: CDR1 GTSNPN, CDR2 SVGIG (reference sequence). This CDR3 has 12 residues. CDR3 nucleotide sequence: TGTGCCTCCTCCGACTACCCCTACGAGCAGTACTTC. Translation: CASSDYPYEQYF.

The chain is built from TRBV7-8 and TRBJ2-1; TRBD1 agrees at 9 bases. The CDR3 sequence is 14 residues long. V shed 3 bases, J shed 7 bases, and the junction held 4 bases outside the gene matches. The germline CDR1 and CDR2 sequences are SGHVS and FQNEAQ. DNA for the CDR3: TGTGCCAGCAGCTTCCCTGGGACAGGGAATGAGCAGTTCTTC. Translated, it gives CASSFPGTGNEQFF.

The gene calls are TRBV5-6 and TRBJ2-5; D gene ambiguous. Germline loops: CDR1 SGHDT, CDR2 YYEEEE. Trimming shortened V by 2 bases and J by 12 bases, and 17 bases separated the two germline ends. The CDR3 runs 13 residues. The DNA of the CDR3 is TGTGCCAGCAGCTTCCAAGTTACTACGTGGGAGTACTTC. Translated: CASSFQVTTWEYF. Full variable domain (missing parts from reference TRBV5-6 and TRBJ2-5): DAGVTQSPTHLIKTRGQQVTLRCSPKSGHDTVSWYQQALGQGPQFIFQYYEEEERQRGNFPDRFSGHQFPNYSSELNVNALLLGDSALYLCASSFQVTTWEYFGPGTRLLVL.

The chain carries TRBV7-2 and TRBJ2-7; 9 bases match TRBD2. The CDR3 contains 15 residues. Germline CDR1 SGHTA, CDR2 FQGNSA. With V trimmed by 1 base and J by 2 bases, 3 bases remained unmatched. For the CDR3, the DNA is TGTGCCAGCAGCTTAGGGGGCGGGAGGGCCTACGAGCAGTACTTC. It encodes CASSLGGGRAYEQYF.

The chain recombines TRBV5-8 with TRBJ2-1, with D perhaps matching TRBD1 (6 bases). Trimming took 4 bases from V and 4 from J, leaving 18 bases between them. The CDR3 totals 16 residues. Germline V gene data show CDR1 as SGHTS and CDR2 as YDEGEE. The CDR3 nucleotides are TGTGCCAGCAGCCAGGACAGTCCTTATGGGTACAATGAGCAGTTCTTC. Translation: CASSQDSPYGYNEQFF.

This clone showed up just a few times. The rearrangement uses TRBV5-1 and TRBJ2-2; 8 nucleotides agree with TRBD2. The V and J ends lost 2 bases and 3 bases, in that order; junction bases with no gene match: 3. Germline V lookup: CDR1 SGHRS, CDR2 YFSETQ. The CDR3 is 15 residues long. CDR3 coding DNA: TGCGCCAGCAGCTTCTGGCGGGAGGACACCGGGGAGCTGTTTTTT. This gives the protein CASSFWREDTGELFF.

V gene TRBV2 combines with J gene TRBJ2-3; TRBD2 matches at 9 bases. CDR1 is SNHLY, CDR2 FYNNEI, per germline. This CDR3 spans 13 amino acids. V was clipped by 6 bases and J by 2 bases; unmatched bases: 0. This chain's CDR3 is CASRGLATDTQYF. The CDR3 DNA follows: TGTGCCAGCAGGGGACTAGCCACAGATACGCAGTATTTT. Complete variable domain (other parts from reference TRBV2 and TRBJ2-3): EPEVTQTPSHQVTQMGQEVILRCVPISNHLYFYWYRQILGQKVEFLVSFYNNEISEKSEIFDDQFSVERPDGSNFTLKIRSTKLEDSAMYFCASRGLATDTQYFGPGTRLTVL.

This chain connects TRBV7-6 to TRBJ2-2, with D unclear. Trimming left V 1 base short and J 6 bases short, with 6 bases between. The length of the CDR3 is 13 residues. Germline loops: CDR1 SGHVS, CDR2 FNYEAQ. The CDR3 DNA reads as TGTGCCAGCAGCTTAGGCGTTTCCGGGGAGCTGTTTTTT. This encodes CASSLGVSGELFF.

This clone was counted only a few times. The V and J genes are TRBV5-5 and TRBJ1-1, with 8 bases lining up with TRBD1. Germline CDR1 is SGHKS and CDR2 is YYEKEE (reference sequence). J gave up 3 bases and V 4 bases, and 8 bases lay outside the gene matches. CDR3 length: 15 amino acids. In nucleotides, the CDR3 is TGTGCCAGCAGCAAAGGACTGGGACAGGACACTGAAGCTTTCTTT. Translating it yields CASSKGLGQDTEAFF.

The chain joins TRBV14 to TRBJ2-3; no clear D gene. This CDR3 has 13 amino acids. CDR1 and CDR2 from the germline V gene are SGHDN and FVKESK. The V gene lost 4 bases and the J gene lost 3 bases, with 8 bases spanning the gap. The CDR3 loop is CASSLAGTDTQYF. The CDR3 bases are TGTGCCAGCAGCCTAGCCGGGACAGATACGCAGTATTTT.

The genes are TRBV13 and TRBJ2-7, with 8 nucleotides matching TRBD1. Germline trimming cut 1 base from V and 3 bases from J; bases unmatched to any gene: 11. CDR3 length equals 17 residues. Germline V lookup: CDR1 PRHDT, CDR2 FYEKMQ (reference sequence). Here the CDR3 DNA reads TGTGCCAGCAGCTTAGTCACAGGGGGAAGTAAAAACTACGAGCAGTACTTC. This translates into CASSLVTGGSKNYEQYF.

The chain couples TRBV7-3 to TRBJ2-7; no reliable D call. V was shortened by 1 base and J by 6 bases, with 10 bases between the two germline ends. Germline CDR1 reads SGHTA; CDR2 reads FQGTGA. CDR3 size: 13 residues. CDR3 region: CASSLSGRSEQYF. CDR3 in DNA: TGTGCCAGCAGCTTAAGCGGTAGGAGCGAGCAGTACTTC.

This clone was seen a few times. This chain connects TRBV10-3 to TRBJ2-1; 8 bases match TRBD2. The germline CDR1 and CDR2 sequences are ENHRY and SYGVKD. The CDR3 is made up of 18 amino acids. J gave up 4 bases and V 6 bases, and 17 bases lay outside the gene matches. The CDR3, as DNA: TGTGCCATCAGGGAGAGGTTAAGGCCGGGACTAGAATACAATGAGCAGTTCTTC. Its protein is CAIRERLRPGLEYNEQFF.

CDR3 sequence: CASSHAQGASGRATTDTQYF. In nucleotides, the CDR3 is TGTGCCAGCAGTCATGCACAGGGGGCTAGCGGGAGGGCAACCACAGATACGCAGTATTTT. This chain joins TRBV28 and TRBJ2-3; the match to TRBD2 covers 12 bases. CDR3 size: 20 residues. Germline V lookup: CDR1 MDHEN, CDR2 SYDVKM. Trimming cost V 5 bases and J 2 bases; bases outside gene matches: 17.

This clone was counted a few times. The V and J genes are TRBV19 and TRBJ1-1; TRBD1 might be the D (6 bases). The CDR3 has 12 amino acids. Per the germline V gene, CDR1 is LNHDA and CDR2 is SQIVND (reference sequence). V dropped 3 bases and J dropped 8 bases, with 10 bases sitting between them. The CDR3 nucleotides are TGTGCCAGTAGTATGGACAGTCCCGAAGCTTTCTTT. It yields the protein CASSMDSPEAFF. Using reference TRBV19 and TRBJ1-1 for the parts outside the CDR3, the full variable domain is DGGITQSPKYLFRKEGQNVTLSCEQNLNHDAMYWYRQDPGQGLRLIYYSQIVNDFQKGDIAEGYSVSREKKESFPLTVTSAQKNPTAFYLCASSMDSPEAFFGQGTRLTVV.

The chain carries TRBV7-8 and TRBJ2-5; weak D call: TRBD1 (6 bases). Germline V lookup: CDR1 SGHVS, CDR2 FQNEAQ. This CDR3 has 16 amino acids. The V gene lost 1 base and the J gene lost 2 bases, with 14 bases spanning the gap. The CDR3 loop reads CASSLDPPGEQETQYF. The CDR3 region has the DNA TGTGCCAGCAGCTTAGATCCGCCAGGGGAACAAGAGACCCAGTACTTC.

CDR3 region: CASSPYGLAGGHPYNEQFF. The CDR3, as DNA: TGCGCCAGCAGCCCCTATGGACTAGCGGGAGGGCACCCCTACAATGAGCAGTTCTTC. This chain joins TRBV5-1 and TRBJ2-1; 15 bases map to TRBD2. V lost 4 bases and J lost 2; bases outside the gene matches: 10. This CDR3 comprises 19 residues. Germline V gene data show CDR1 as SGHRS and CDR2 as YFSETQ.

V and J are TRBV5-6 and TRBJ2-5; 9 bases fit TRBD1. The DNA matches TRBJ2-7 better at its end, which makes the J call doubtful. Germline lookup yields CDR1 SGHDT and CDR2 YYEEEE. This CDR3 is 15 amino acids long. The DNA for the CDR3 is TGTGCCAGCAGCGCCGCGGGACAGGGCGGCTACGAGCAGTACTTC. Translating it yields CASSAAGQGGYEQYF.

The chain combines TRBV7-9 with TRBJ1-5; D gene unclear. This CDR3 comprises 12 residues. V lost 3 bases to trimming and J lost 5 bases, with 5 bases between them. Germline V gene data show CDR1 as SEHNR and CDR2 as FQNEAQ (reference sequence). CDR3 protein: CASSLEDQPQHF. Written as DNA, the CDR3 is TGTGCCAGCAGCTTGGAGGATCAGCCCCAGCATTTT.